At least ten counts were recorded for the clone carrying this T cell receptor beta chain. The CDR3 sequence is 12 residues long. Per the germline V gene, CDR1 is SEHNR and CDR2 is FQNEAQ (reference sequence). The V and J ends lost 6 bases and 7 bases respectively, with 11 bases between them. The data originate from a study of response to subunit inactivated influenza vaccine. MiXCR was run by TCRdb on the RT-PCR reads, yielding one entry per CDR3 protein. Here the sample spans around 490,000 distinct CDR3 sequences, approximately 7.6% being singletons. This clonotype was sampled from a man aged 50-75 years who received an inactivated influenza vaccine. The chain has TRBV7-9 and TRBJ2-3; weak D call: TRBD2 (6 bases). The sample consisted of PBMCs from blood, taken roughly 24 months after vaccination. CDR3 loop: CASRGGQNTQYF. The CDR3 DNA follows: TGTGCCAGCAGGGGAGGCCAAAATACGCAGTATTTT.